This T cell receptor (beta chain) was profiled in a study of cytomegalovirus exposure and HLA in healthy donors. Germline assignment: CDR1 SGDLS and CDR2 YYNGEE. The CDR3 consists of 18 residues. Losses at the gene ends were 0 bases for V and 5 bases for J; bases not matched to a gene: 13. Note on this clone: Its antigen is unknown.

Measured with immunoSEQ multiplex PCR; TCRdb has only the in-frame clones, and not every one. The sample consists of approximately 160,000 clones, 96% of them appearing once. Study observations and caveats: The study designated about 160 TCR beta chains cytomegalovirus-associated. Most sequenced TCRs were rare (though some public TCRs occurred in many donors). A classifier reportedly called cytomegalovirus status with high sensitivity and specificity.

Sequencing was performed on PBMCs. The chain couples TRBV9 to TRBJ2-1; 8 bases line up with TRBD2. The source of this sequence is a woman under 30 in good health and CMV-seronegative. CDR3 amino acids: CASSVGVAGGNTNNEQFF. CDR3 DNA: TGTGCCAGCAGCGTAGGGGTGGCGGGGGGAAACACGAACAATGAGCAGTTCTTC. The full variable domain, with the rest looked up from reference TRBV9 and TRBJ2-1, is DSGVTQTPKHLITATGQRVTLRCSPRSGDLSVYWYQQSLDQGLQFLIQYYNGEERAKGNILERFSAQQFPDLHSELNLSSLELGDSALYFCASSVGVAGGNTNNEQFFGPGTRLTVL.